Each of the 14 T cell receptor beta chains below was sequenced from the same sample in a study of shared clonotypes between healthy human individuals. Repertoires were generated with immunoSEQ multiplex PCR, while TCRdb's copy carries only in-frame clones and drops some. The sample shows approximately 240,000 clones, just over 65% of them seen only once. Sequencing input: memory CD4+ T cells sorted from blood. As to subset: CD45RA-negative fraction. Source of these receptors: a man aged 25 to 40 in good health.

The V call is TRBV5-6, the J call TRBJ2-5; tentatively, D is TRBD2 (6 bases). This CDR3 spans 14 amino acids. The V gene lost 4 bases and the J gene lost 3 bases, with 13 bases spanning the gap. Germline lookup yields CDR1 SGHDT and CDR2 YYEEEE. CDR3 sequence: CASSPRSGEETQYF. DNA for the CDR3: TGTGCCAGCAGCCCTAGGTCGGGGGAAGAGACCCAGTACTTC.

This chain uses TRBV7-8 with TRBJ2-2; the D gene is possibly TRBD1 (6 bases). CDR1 and CDR2 (germline): SGHVS, FQNEAQ. The CDR3 runs to 19 residues. V lost 0 bases to trimming and J lost 0 bases, with 17 bases between them. CDR3 DNA: TGTGCCAGCAGCTTAGCTCGACGACAGGCCTACGCGAACACCGGGGAGCTGTTTTTT. It translates to CASSLARRQAYANTGELFF. The full variable domain, in which reference TRBV7-8 and TRBJ2-2 provide the parts outside the CDR3, is GAGVSQSPRYKVAKRGQDVALRCDPISGHVSLFWYQQALGQGPEFLTYFQNEAQLDKSGLPSDRFFAERPEGSVSTLKIQRTQQEDSAVYLCASSLARRQAYANTGELFFGEGSRLTVL.

V is TRBV25-1 and J is TRBJ2-3; D ambiguous. Trimming took off 3 bases at V and 1 base at J, with 11 bases between the two ends. The CDR3 has 15 amino acids. Germline lookup yields CDR1 MGHDK and CDR2 SYGVNS. The CDR3: CASSDRYRGTDTQYF. The CDR3 DNA is TGTGCCAGCAGTGATCGTTACAGAGGCACAGATACGCAGTATTTT.

The V gene is TRBV2, the J gene TRBJ2-5; a weak D match, TRBD1 (6 bases). The germline CDR1 and CDR2 sequences are SNHLY and FYNNEI. The V end was cut by 4 bases, the J end by 5 bases, with 11 bases between. This CDR3 is 13 amino acids long. The DNA for the CDR3 is TGTGCCAGCAGTGGACAGGTGCGGGAGACCCAGTACTTC. It translates to CASSGQVRETQYF. The full variable domain, rest sourced from reference TRBV2 and TRBJ2-5, is EPEVTQTPSHQVTQMGQEVILRCVPISNHLYFYWYRQILGQKVEFLVSFYNNEISEKSEIFDDQFSVERPDGSNFTLKIRSTKLEDSAMYFCASSGQVRETQYFGPGTRLLVL.

This clone was picked up a small number of times. V is TRBV11-2 and J is TRBJ2-7, with 8 nucleotides matching TRBD2. Per the germline V gene, CDR1 is SGHAT and CDR2 is FQNNGV. This CDR3 spans 17 amino acids. Unmatched junction bases numbered 12, after V lost 2 bases and J lost 3 bases. CDR3 residues: CASSLRRTTSGGYEQYF. The CDR3, as DNA: TGTGCCAGCAGCTTACGGAGGACTACTAGCGGTGGCTACGAGCAGTACTTC.

V and J are TRBV7-3 and TRBJ2-1, with 8 bases fitting TRBD2. The CDR3 covers 17 residues. Germline-derived CDR1 and CDR2 are SGHTA and FQGTGA. The junction had 19 bases not matched to a gene; V was cut back by 5 bases and J by 10 bases. CDR3 nucleotide sequence: TGTGCCAGCAGCACCAACTCTCCGGGACTAGGGGGGCGAGAGCAGTTCTTC. It is translated as CASSTNSPGLGGREQFF.

This chain links TRBV5-1 with TRBJ2-5; D is undetermined. CDR1 is SGHRS and CDR2 is YFSETQ in the germline V gene. V lost 4 bases and J lost 1, with 8 bases in between. The CDR3 is made up of 13 amino acids. CDR3 nucleotide sequence: TGCGCCAGCAGCACAGTCGCCCAAGAGACCCAGTACTTC. This codes for CASSTVAQETQYF.

This clone was recorded at least ten times. The chain has TRBV2 and TRBJ1-1; TRBD1 might be the D (6 bases). This CDR3 spans 12 amino acids. Germline CDR1 and CDR2: SNHLY and FYNNEI. V was shortened by 4 bases and J by 11 bases, with 14 bases between the two germline ends. The CDR3 here is CASSGDILQAFF. As DNA, the CDR3 is TGTGCCAGCAGTGGGGACATACTACAGGCTTTCTTT.

The chain employs TRBV10-3 and TRBJ2-7; D might be TRBD1 (6 bases). CDR1 and CDR2 (germline): ENHRY, SYGVKD. V lost 5 bases and J lost 9, with 20 bases in between. The CDR3 loop spans 14 amino acids. The CDR3 DNA follows: TGTGCCATCAGTCCGGGACACGGGGTGGTCGGGCAGTACTTC. It encodes CAISPGHGVVGQYF.

The chain uses TRBV6-1 and TRBJ1-5; 7 bases agree with TRBD1. The CDR3 is made up of 17 amino acids. Germline CDR1 is MNHNS and CDR2 is SASEGT. Trimming took 2 bases from V and 9 from J; bases not matched to a gene: 16. DNA for the CDR3: TGTGCCAGCAGTGAACTTGAGGGGGCCAGCGGGTGGGGGCCCCAGCATTTT. Its translation: CASSELEGASGWGPQHF.

The J gene is TRBJ2-6, the V gene TRBV28; no firm D call. From germline, CDR1 is MDHEN and CDR2 SYDVKM. V lost 5 bases to trimming and J lost 3 bases, with 8 bases between them. The CDR3 has 14 amino acids. CDR3 sequence (DNA): TGTGCCAGCAGTAGCCTGGATGGGGCCAACGTCCTGACTTTC. It specifies CASSSLDGANVLTF.

CDR3 sequence: CASRVTGGYGEQYF. The CDR3, as DNA: TGTGCCAGCAGGGTGACAGGGGGTTATGGCGAGCAGTACTTC. V is TRBV6-5 and J is TRBJ2-7, with 9 bases identical to TRBD1. The length of the CDR3 is 14 residues. The V and J ends lost 6 bases and 6 bases, in that order; junction bases with no gene match: 9. Germline lookup yields CDR1 MNHEY and CDR2 SVGAGI.

This clone occurred a few times. V and J are TRBV6-1 and TRBJ1-2, with TRBD1 identical over 9 bases. Germline trimming cut 4 bases from V and 5 bases from J; bases unmatched to any gene: 11. CDR3 length equals 16 residues. The germline V gene has CDR1 MNHNS and CDR2 SASEGT. The CDR3 here is CASSVSQTGGGYGYTF. The CDR3 region has the DNA TGTGCCAGCAGTGTATCCCAAACAGGGGGCGGGTATGGCTACACCTTC.

The chain carries TRBV4-1 and TRBJ2-5; D is possibly TRBD1 or TRBD2 (6 bases each). Per germline, CDR1 MGHRA and CDR2 YSYEKL. The CDR3 loop spans 18 amino acids. Trimming removed 0 bases from V and 1 base from J, with 18 bases in between. The CDR3 is CASSQEGGSGHIQETQYF. CDR3 DNA sequence: TGCGCCAGCAGCCAAGAAGGGGGGTCGGGACACATCCAAGAGACCCAGTACTTC.